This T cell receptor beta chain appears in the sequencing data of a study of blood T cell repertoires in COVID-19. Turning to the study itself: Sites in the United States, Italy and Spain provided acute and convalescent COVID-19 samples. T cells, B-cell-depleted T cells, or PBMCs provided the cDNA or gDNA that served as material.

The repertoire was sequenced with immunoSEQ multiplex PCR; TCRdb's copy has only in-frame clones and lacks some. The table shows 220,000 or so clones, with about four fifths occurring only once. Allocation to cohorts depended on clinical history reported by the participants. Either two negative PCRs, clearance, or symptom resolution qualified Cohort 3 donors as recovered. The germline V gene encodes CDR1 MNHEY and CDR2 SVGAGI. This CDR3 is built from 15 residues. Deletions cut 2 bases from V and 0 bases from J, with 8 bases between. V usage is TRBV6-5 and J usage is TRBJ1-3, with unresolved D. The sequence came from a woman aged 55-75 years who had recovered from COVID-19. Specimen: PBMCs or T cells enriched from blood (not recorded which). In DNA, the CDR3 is TGTGCCAGCAGTTACGCGGGGAGCTCTGGAAACACCATATATTTT. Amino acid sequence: CASSYAGSSGNTIYF.